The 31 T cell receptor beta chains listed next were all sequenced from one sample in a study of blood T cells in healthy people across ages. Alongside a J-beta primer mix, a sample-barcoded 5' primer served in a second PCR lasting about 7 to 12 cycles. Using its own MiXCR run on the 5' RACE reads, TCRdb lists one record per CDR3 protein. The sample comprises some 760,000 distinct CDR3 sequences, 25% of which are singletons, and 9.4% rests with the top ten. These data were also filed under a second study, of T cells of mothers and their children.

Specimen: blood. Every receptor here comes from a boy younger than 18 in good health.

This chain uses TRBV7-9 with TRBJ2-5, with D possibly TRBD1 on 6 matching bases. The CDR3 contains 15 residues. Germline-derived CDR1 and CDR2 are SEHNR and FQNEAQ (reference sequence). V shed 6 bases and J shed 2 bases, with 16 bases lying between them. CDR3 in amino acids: CASRGNFGQQETQYF. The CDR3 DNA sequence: TGTGCCAGCAGAGGCAATTTCGGACAGCAAGAGACCCAGTACTTC.

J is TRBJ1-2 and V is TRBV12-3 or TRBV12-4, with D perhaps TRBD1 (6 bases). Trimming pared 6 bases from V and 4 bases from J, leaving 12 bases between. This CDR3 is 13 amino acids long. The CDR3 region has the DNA TGTGCCAGCAGAGAAACAGGGTTCTATGGCTACACCTTC. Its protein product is CASRETGFYGYTF.

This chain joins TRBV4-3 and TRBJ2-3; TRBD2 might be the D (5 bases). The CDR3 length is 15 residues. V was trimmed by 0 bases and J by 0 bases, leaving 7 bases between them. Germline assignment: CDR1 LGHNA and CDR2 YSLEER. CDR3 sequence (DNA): TGCGCCAGCAGCCAAGATACGGGGAGCACAGATACGCAGTATTTT. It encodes CASSQDTGSTDTQYF.

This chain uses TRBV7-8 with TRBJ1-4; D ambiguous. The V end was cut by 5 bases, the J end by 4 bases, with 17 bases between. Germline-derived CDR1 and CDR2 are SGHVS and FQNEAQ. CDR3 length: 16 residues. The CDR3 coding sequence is TGTGCCAGCAGCCCAGAGGGCACCTGGGGTAATGAAAAACTGTTTTTT. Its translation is CASSPEGTWGNEKLFF.

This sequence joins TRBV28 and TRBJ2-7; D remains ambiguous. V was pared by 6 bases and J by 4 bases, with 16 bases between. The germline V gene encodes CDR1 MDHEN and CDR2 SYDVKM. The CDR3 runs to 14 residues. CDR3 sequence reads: CASSPPMDGYEQYF. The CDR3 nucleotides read TGTGCCAGCAGCCCGCCTATGGACGGTTACGAGCAGTACTTC.

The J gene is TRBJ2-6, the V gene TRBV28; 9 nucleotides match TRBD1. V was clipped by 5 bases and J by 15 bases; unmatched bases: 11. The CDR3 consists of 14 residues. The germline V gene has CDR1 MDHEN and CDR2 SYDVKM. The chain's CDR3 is CASSHTGGPFDLTF. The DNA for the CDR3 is TGTGCCAGCAGTCATACAGGGGGCCCCTTCGACCTGACTTTC.

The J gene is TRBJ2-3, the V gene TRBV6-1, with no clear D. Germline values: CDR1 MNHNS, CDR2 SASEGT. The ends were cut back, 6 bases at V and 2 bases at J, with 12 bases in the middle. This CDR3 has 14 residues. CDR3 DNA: TGTGCCAGCAGCCTAGTCAGCCTCACAGATACGCAGTATTTT. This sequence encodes CASSLVSLTDTQYF.

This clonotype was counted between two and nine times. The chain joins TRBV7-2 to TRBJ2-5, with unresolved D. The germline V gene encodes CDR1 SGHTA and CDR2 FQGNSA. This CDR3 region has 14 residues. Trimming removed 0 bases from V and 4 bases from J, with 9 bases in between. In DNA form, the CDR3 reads TGTGCCAGCAGCTTAGCAGACCTCTCAGAGACCCAGTACTTC. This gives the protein CASSLADLSETQYF.

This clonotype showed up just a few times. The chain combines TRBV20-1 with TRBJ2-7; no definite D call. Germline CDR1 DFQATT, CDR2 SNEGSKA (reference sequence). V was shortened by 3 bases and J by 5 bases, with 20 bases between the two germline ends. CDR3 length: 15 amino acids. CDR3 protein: CSARDPEGPVHEQYF. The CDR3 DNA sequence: TGCAGTGCTAGGGATCCCGAAGGGCCGGTTCACGAGCAGTACTTC.

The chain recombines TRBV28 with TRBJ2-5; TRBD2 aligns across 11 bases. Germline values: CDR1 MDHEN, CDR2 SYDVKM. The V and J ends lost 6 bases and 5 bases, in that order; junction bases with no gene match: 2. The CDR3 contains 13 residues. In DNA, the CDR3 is TGTGCCAGCAGGGCTAGCGGGAGGGAGACCCAGTACTTC. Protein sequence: CASRASGRETQYF.

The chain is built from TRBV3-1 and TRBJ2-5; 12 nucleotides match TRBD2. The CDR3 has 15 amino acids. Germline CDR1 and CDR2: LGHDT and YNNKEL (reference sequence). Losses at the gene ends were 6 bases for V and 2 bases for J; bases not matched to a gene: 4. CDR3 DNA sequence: TGTGCCAGCAGAAGGACTAGCGGGACACAAGAGACCCAGTACTTC. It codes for CASRRTSGTQETQYF.

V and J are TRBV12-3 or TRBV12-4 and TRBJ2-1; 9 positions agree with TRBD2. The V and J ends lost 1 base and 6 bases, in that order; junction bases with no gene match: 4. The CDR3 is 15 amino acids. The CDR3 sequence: CASSLGGTSINEQFF. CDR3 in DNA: TGTGCCAGCAGTTTAGGTGGGACTAGCATCAATGAGCAGTTCTTC.

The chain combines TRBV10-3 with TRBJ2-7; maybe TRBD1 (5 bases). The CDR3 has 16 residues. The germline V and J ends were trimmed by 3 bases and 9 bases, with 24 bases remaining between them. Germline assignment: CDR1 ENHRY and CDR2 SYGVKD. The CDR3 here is CAISETGAPLLLGQYF. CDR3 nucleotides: TGTGCCATCAGTGAAACTGGGGCCCCCTTACTTCTTGGGCAGTACTTC.

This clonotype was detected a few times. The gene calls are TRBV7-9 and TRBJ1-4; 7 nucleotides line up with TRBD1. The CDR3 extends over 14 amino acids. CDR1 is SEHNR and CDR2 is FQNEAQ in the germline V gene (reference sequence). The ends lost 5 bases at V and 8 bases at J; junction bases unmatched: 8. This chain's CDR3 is CASSLQGVREKLFF. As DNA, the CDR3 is TGTGCCAGCAGCCTTCAGGGGGTGCGAGAAAAACTGTTTTTT.

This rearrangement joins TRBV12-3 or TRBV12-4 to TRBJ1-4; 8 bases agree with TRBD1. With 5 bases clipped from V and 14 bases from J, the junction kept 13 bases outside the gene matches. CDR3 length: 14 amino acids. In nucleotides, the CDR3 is TGTGCCAGCAGTCAGGGGGCGTCCGGTAAATCTCTGTTTTTT. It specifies CASSQGASGKSLFF.

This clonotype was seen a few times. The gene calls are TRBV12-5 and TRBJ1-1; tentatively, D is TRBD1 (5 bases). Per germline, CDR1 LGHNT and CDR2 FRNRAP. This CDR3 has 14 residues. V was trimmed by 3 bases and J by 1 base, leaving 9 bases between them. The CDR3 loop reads CASGFRGGNTEAFF. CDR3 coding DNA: TGTGCTAGTGGTTTTAGGGGAGGGAACACTGAAGCTTTCTTT.

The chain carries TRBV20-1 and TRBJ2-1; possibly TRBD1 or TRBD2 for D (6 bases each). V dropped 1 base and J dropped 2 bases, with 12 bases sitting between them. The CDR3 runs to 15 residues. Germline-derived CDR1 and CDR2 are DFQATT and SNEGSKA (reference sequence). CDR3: CSARADRTTYNEQFF. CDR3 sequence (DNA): TGCAGTGCTAGAGCTGACAGGACTACCTACAATGAGCAGTTCTTC.

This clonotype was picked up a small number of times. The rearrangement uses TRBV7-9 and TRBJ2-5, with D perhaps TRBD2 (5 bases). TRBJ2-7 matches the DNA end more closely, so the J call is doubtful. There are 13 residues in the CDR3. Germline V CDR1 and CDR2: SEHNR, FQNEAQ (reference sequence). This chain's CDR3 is CASSLERHDEQYF. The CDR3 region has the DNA TGTGCCAGCAGCTTAGAGCGGCACGACGAGCAGTACTTC.

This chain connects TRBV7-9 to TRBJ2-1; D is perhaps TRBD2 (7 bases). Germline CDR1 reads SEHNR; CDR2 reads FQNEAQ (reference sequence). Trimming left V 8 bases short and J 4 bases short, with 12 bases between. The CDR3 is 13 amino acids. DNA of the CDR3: TGTGCCAGCCGGGGGGCGGAGTACAATGAGCAGTTCTTC. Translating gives CASRGAEYNEQFF.

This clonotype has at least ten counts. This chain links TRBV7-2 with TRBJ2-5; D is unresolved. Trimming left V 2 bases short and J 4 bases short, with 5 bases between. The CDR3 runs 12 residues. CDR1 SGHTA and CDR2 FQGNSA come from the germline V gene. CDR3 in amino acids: CASSLFRETQYF. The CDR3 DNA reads TGTGCCAGCAGCTTATTCCGAGAGACCCAGTACTTC.

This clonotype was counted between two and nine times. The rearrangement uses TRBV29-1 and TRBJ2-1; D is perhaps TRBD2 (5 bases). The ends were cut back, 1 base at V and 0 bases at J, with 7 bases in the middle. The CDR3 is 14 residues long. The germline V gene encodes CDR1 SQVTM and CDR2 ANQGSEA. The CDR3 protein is CSVEGLSSYNEQFF. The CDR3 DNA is TGCAGCGTTGAAGGACTAAGCTCCTACAATGAGCAGTTCTTC.

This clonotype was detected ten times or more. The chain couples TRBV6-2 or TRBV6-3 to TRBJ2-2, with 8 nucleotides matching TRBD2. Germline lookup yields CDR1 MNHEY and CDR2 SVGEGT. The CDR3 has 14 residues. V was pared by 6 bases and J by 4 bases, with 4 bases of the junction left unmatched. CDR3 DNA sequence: TGTGCCAGCAGCTCCGGGACTAGCACCGGGGAGCTGTTTTTT. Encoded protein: CASSSGTSTGELFF.

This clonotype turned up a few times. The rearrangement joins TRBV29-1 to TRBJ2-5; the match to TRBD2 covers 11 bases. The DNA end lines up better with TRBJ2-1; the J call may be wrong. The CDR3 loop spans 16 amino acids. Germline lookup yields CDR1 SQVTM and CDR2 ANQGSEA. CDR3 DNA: TGCAGCGTTGACTCCGTTAGCGGGAGGGGCTTCGATGAGCAGTTCTTC. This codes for CSVDSVSGRGFDEQFF.

The CDR3 loop reads CASSPGSGYTF. CDR3 sequence (DNA): TGTGCCAGCAGTCCCGGGTCCGGCTACACCTTC. This chain connects TRBV12-3 or TRBV12-4 to TRBJ1-2; D remains unclear. The CDR3 totals 11 residues. Deletions cut 5 bases from V and 8 bases from J, with 9 bases between.

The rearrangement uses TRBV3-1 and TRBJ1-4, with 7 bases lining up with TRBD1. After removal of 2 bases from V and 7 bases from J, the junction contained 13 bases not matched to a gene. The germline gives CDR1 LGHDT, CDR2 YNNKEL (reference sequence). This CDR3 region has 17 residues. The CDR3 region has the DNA TGTGCCAGCAGCCAACAATCTACAGGGGATGGAAGTGAAAAACTGTTTTTT. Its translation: CASSQQSTGDGSEKLFF.

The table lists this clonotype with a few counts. Written as DNA, the CDR3 is TGTGCCAGCAGTCCGATGGACAGGGTCGGTACCGGGGAGCTGTTTTTT. The encoded protein is CASSPMDRVGTGELFF. The chain recombines TRBV27 with TRBJ2-2, with 8 bases lining up with TRBD1. The germline V gene has CDR1 MNHEY and CDR2 SMNVEV (reference sequence). V lost 5 bases to trimming and J lost 5 bases; unmatched junction nucleotides: 10. This CDR3 region has 16 residues.

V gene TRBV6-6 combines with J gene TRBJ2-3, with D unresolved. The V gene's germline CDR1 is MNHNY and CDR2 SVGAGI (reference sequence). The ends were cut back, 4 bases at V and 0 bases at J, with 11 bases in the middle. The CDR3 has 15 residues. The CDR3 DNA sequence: TGTGCCAGCAGTTCCACTGCGACTAGCACAGATACGCAGTATTTT. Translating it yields CASSSTATSTDTQYF.

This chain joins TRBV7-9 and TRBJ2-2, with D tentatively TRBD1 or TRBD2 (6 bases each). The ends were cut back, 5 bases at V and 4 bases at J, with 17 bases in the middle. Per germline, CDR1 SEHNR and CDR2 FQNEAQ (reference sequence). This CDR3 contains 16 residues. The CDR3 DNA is TGTGCCAGCAGCCCGCATGGGGGGCCGGGCACCGGGGAGCTGTTTTTT. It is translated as CASSPHGGPGTGELFF.

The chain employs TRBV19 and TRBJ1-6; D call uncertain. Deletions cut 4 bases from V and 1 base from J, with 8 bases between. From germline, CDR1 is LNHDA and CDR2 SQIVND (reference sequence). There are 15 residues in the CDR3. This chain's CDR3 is CASSTEGSYNSPLHF. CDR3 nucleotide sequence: TGTGCCAGTAGTACTGAAGGATCCTATAATTCACCCCTCCACTTT.

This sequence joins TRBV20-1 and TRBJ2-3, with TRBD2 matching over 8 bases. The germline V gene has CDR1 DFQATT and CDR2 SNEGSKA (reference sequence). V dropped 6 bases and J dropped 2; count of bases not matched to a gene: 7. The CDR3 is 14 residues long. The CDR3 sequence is CSAPTSGYTDTQYF. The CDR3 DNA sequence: TGCAGTGCCCCAACTAGCGGCTACACAGATACGCAGTATTTT.

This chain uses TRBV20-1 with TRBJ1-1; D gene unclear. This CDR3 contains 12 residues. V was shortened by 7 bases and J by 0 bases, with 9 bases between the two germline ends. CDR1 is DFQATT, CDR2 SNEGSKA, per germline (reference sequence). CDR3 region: CSVLQLNTEAFF. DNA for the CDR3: TGCAGTGTGTTACAACTGAACACTGAAGCTTTCTTT.